These 2 T cell receptor beta chains were sequenced from one sample in a study of cytomegalovirus exposure and HLA in healthy donors. Amplification used 60 Vbeta primers and 13 Jbeta primers. Clones were read by immunoSEQ multiplex PCR, and TCRdb kept only the in-frame ones, dropping some. The sample has around 190,000 clones; 86% are singletons. Sequenced material: PBMCs. These receptors originate from a woman aged 25 to 39 in good health and CMV-seronegative.

The chain uses TRBV19 and TRBJ2-7, with 7 bases fitting TRBD1. CDR1 and CDR2 (germline): LNHDA, SQIVND (reference sequence). This CDR3 spans 14 amino acids. After removal of 5 bases from V and 2 bases from J, the junction contained 6 bases not matched to a gene. In DNA form, the CDR3 reads TGTGCCAGTAGTCCTCGACAGGGAGCCTACGAGCAGTACTTC. Residues: CASSPRQGAYEQYF. The full variable domain, in which reference TRBV19 and TRBJ2-7 provide the parts outside the CDR3, is DGGITQSPKYLFRKEGQNVTLSCEQNLNHDAMYWYRQDPGQGLRLIYYSQIVNDFQKGDIAEGYSVSREKKESFPLTVTSAQKNPTAFYLCASSPRQGAYEQYFGPGTRLTVT.

This clone was found once. The chain carries TRBV28 and TRBJ2-3; TRBD1 might be the D (5 bases). The CDR3 spans 17 residues. Trimming took off 7 bases at V and 7 bases at J, with 27 bases between the two ends. Germline V gene lookup returns CDR1 MDHEN and CDR2 SYDVKM. The CDR3 reads CASIFSLGQGGSNTQYF. The CDR3 DNA sequence: TGTGCCAGCATTTTTTCCCTTGGGCAGGGTGGTAGTAATACGCAGTATTTT.